The next 3 T cell receptor beta chains were all read from a single sample in a study of Tregs in tolerant kidney transplant recipients. TCRdb keeps only in-frame clones here, not all; method: immunoSEQ multiplex PCR. The data hold about 110,000 clones, with around 87% observed a single time. Sequencing used CD4+ T cells from blood, obtained before the transplant. The receptors shown here come from a human donor who received a combined kidney and bone marrow transplant.

This clone was observed a handful of times. This sequence joins TRBV4-2 and TRBJ1-6, with no clear D. Trimming left V 6 bases short and J 4 bases short, with 16 bases between. Germline CDR1 LGHNA, CDR2 YNFKEQ. CDR3 length: 16 residues. The CDR3, as DNA: TGTGCCAGCAGTTTGCCGGGCGGGCCATATAATTCACCCCTCCACTTT. This translates into CASSLPGGPYNSPLHF.

The chain joins TRBV6-6 to TRBJ1-4; 10 positions agree with TRBD1. Trimming removed 2 bases from V and 8 bases from J; junction bases left unmatched: 8. The CDR3 consists of 16 residues. Germline CDR1 MNHNY, CDR2 SVGAGI (reference sequence). The chain's CDR3 is CASSYPYDRGLEKLFF. The DNA for the CDR3 is TGTGCCAGCAGTTACCCCTATGACAGGGGGCTAGAAAAACTGTTTTTT.

The chain has TRBV5-6 and TRBJ2-1; maybe TRBD1 (5 bases). Germline loops: CDR1 SGHDT, CDR2 YYEEEE. V lost 0 bases, J lost 8 bases, and 9 bases lay in between. CDR3 size: 13 residues. CDR3 DNA sequence: TGTGCCAGCAGCTTGGGGCAGGGCGATGAGCAGTTCTTC. Its protein is CASSLGQGDEQFF.